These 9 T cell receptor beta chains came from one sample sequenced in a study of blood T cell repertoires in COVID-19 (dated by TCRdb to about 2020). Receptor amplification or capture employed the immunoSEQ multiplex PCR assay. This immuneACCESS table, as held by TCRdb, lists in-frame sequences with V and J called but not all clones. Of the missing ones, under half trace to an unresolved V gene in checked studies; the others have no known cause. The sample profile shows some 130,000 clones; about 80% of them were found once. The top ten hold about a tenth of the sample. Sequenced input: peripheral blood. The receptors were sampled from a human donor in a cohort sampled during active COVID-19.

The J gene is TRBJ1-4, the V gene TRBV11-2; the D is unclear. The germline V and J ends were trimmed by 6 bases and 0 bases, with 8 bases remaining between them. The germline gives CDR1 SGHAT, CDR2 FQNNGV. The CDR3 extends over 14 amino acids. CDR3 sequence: CASRPQTTNEKLFF. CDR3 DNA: TGTGCCAGCAGACCACAAACAACTAATGAAAAACTGTTTTTT.

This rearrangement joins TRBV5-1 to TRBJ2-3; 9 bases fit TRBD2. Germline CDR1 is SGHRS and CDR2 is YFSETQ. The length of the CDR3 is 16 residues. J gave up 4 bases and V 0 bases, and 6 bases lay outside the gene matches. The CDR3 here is CASSLEGSGGADTQYF. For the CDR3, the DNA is TGCGCCAGCAGCTTGGAGGGTAGCGGGGGTGCAGATACGCAGTATTTT.

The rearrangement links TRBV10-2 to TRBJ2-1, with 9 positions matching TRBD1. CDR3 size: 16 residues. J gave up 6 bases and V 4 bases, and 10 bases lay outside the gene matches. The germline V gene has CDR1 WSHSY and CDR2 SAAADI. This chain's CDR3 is CASSGTGTGIRNEQFF. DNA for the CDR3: TGCGCCAGCAGTGGAACCGGGACAGGGATCCGCAATGAGCAGTTCTTC.

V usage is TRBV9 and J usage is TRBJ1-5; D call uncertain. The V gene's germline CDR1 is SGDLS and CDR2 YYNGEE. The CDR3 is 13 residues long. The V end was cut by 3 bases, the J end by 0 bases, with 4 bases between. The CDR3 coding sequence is TGTGCCAGCAGCGCAAATAGCAATCAGCCCCAGCATTTT. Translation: CASSANSNQPQHF.

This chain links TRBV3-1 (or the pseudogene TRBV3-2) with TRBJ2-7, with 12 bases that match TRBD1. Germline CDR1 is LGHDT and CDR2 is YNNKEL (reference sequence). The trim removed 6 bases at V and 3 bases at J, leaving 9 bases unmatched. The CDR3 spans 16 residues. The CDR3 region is CASRFGTGGKDYEQYF. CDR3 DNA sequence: TGTGCCAGCAGGTTCGGGACAGGGGGCAAGGACTACGAGCAGTACTTC.

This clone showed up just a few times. As DNA, the CDR3 is TGTGCCAGCAGCCAGGAACCGGACAGGTCTAACGGCTACACCTTC. This encodes CASSQEPDRSNGYTF. The chain employs TRBV3-1 (or the pseudogene TRBV3-2) and TRBJ1-2; 7 bases map to TRBD1. Germline V gives CDR1 LGHDT, CDR2 YNNKEL (reference sequence). Trimming took 3 bases from V and 8 from J; bases not matched to a gene: 12. This CDR3 has 15 residues.

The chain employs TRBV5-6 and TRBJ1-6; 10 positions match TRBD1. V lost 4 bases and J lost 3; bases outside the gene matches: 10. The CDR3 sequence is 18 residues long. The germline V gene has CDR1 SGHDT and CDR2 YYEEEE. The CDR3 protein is CASSMGQGIHYYNSPLHF. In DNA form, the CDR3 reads TGTGCCAGCAGCATGGGACAGGGGATACACTACTATAATTCACCCCTCCACTTT.

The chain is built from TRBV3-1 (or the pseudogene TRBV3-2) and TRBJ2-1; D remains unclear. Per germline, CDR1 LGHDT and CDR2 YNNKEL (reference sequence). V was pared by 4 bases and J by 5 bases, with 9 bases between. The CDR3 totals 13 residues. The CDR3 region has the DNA TGTGCCAGCAGCCGTGGCCCAAACAATGAGCAGTTCTTC. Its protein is CASSRGPNNEQFF.

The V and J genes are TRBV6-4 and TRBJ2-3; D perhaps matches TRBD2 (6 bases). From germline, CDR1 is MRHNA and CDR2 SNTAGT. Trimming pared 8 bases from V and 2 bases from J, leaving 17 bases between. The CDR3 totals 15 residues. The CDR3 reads CASAAGGLDTDTQYF. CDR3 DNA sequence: TGTGCCAGCGCAGCCGGGGGACTTGACACAGATACGCAGTATTTT.